A single sample gave rise to the 27 T cell receptor beta chains below, sequenced in a study of cytomegalovirus exposure and HLA in healthy donors. The PCR had 60 Vbeta and 13 Jbeta primers. Only in-frame clones appear in the TCRdb table, and some are missing; sequencing was by immunoSEQ multiplex PCR. The sample contains about 180,000 clones, around three quarters of which appear only once. Source material: PBMCs. The receptor set was obtained from a middle-aged woman in good health and CMV-seronegative.

V usage is TRBV29-1 and J usage is TRBJ2-5; maybe TRBD1 (6 bases). The J call is doubtful: the DNA matches TRBJ2-7 better. Per the germline V gene, CDR1 is SQVTM and CDR2 is ANQGSEA. This CDR3 spans 15 amino acids. The CDR3: CSVYHQGTIDNEQYF. Here the CDR3 DNA reads TGCAGCGTTTACCATCAGGGGACGATAGATAACGAGCAGTACTTC.

The gene calls are TRBV7-2 and TRBJ2-5; 7 bases align to TRBD2. The CDR3 runs 14 residues. Germline CDR1 and CDR2: SGHTA and FQGNSA. Losses at the gene ends were 2 bases for V and 7 bases for J; bases not matched to a gene: 7. The CDR3 nucleotides read TGTGCCAGCAGCTTACGGGGGGTAGAGGGGACCCAGTACTTC. Its translation is CASSLRGVEGTQYF.

This clone was counted between two and nine times. The rearrangement links TRBV13 to TRBJ2-1; D is undetermined. Germline V lookup: CDR1 PRHDT, CDR2 FYEKMQ (reference sequence). Trimming left V 3 bases short and J 0 bases short, with 6 bases between. The CDR3 covers 14 residues. Here the CDR3 reads CASSLRSSYNEQFF. The CDR3, as DNA: TGTGCCAGCAGCTTGCGGAGCTCCTACAATGAGCAGTTCTTC.

On this clone itself: At one end the junction does not follow the germline gene, possibly because of a read error. The V gene is TRBV7-7, the J gene TRBJ2-1; 7 bases align to TRBD2. Per germline, CDR1 SSHAT and CDR2 FNYEAQ (reference sequence). The CDR3 has 15 residues. CDR3 loop: CASSRGLGESNEQFF. The CDR3 DNA follows: TGTGCTAGCAGCCGAGGACTAGGAGAATCCAATGAGCAGTTCTTC.

This chain joins TRBV6-6 and TRBJ1-1; D gene unclear. There are 16 residues in the CDR3. Germline lookup yields CDR1 MNHNY and CDR2 SVGAGI (reference sequence). V lost 4 bases and J lost 2, with 17 bases in between. CDR3: CASSSGPWQLNTEAFF. The CDR3 coding sequence is TGTGCCAGCAGTTCAGGCCCTTGGCAGCTTAACACTGAAGCTTTCTTT.

This clone was detected a few times. The gene calls are TRBV30 and TRBJ1-1; no firm D call. Germline loops: CDR1 GTSNPN, CDR2 SVGIG (reference sequence). The CDR3 extends over 12 amino acids. Trimming shortened V by 0 bases and J by 4 bases, and 6 bases separated the two germline ends. CDR3 nucleotide sequence: TGTGCCTGGAGTGTCGCGGTCACTGAAGCTTTCTTT. Translated, it gives CAWSVAVTEAFF. Full variable domain (rest looked up from reference TRBV30 and TRBJ1-1): SQTIHQWPATLVQPVGSPLSLECTVEGTSNPNLYWYRQAAGRGLQLLFYSVGIGQISSEVPQNLSASRPQDRQFILSSKKLLLSDSGFYLCAWSVAVTEAFFGQGTRLTVV.

The V call is TRBV5-1, the J call TRBJ2-7; 7 positions match TRBD1. The junction had 6 bases not matched to a gene; V was cut back by 2 bases and J by 4 bases. The CDR3 length is 14 residues. Germline assignment: CDR1 SGHRS and CDR2 YFSETQ. This CDR3 is CASSLPGGIYEQYF. The CDR3 DNA reads TGCGCCAGCAGCTTACCAGGGGGTATTTACGAGCAGTACTTC.

The chain links TRBV5-6 to TRBJ2-5, with TRBD1 as a possible D gene (6 bases). Trimming took off 5 bases at V and 1 base at J, with 9 bases between the two ends. The CDR3 covers 13 residues. Germline assignment: CDR1 SGHDT and CDR2 YYEEEE. CDR3 sequence (DNA): TGTGCCAGCAGTTACAGGGTCCAAGAGACCCAGTACTTC. Translated, it gives CASSYRVQETQYF.

The genes are TRBV19 and TRBJ1-1; D is ambiguous. Trimming stripped 6 bases from V and 0 bases from J, with 14 bases between. Germline-derived CDR1 and CDR2 are LNHDA and SQIVND (reference sequence). The CDR3 has 15 residues. The CDR3 nucleotides read TGTGCCAGTAGATCCTCGGGGATAGTGAACACTGAAGCTTTCTTT. Translation gives CASRSSGIVNTEAFF.

The sample holds a few counts of this clone. The CDR3 loop is CASCATSGTLNEQFF. The DNA for the CDR3 is TGTGCCTCCTGCGCCACTAGCGGGACCCTAAATGAGCAGTTCTTC. The chain uses TRBV10-3 and TRBJ2-1; TRBD2 aligns across 10 bases. Germline loops: CDR1 ENHRY, CDR2 SYGVKD. V shed 11 bases and J 7 bases; nucleotides not matched to a gene: 14. This CDR3 is built from 15 residues.

V usage is TRBV27 and J usage is TRBJ2-7, with 9 positions matching TRBD1. The V segment lost 5 bases and the J segment 0 bases; nucleotides outside the gene matches: 8. The CDR3 sequence is 16 residues long. Per germline, CDR1 MNHEY and CDR2 SMNVEV (reference sequence). CDR3: CASSRSGTGISYEQYF. The CDR3 DNA sequence: TGTGCCAGCAGTCGCTCCGGGACAGGGATCTCCTACGAGCAGTACTTC.

The chain has TRBV4-2 and TRBJ2-5; tentatively, D is TRBD1 (5 bases). Trimming stripped 4 bases from V and 5 bases from J, with 14 bases between. In germline, CDR1 is LGHNA, CDR2 YNFKEQ. CDR3 length equals 14 residues. In DNA form, the CDR3 reads TGTGCCAGCAGCCTGGCAGGGTTGGGGGAGACCCAGTACTTC. This sequence encodes CASSLAGLGETQYF.

This chain uses TRBV28 with TRBJ1-2, with TRBD1 matching 8 bases. The CDR3 is made up of 13 amino acids. V trimming: 11 bases; J trimming: 4 bases; junction bases outside the gene matches: 9. CDR1 is MDHEN, CDR2 SYDVKM, per germline. CDR3 region: CASLEDRAYGYTF. The CDR3 nucleotides read TGTGCCTCCCTAGAGGACAGGGCCTATGGCTACACCTTC.

The rearrangement uses TRBV6-1 and TRBJ1-2; 9 bases line up with TRBD1. V lost 6 bases, J lost 8 bases, and 4 bases stayed unmatched. This CDR3 is 12 amino acids long. The V gene's germline CDR1 is MNHNS and CDR2 SASEGT. CDR3 DNA: TGTGCCAGCAGGAGGACAGGGGAGGGCTACACCTTC. This codes for CASRRTGEGYTF.

The J gene is TRBJ2-2, the V gene TRBV19; tentative D call: TRBD1 (6 bases). Germline V gives CDR1 LNHDA, CDR2 SQIVND (reference sequence). V was cut by 10 bases and J by 2 bases, with 11 bases left in between. CDR3 length equals 13 residues. The CDR3 loop is CATWGRNTGELFF. DNA of the CDR3: TGTGCCACCTGGGGGCGAAACACCGGGGAGCTGTTTTTT.

The rearrangement uses TRBV5-6 and TRBJ1-4; 8 bases are a match to TRBD1. This CDR3 region has 14 residues. Germline V gene lookup returns CDR1 SGHDT and CDR2 YYEEEE. V lost 4 bases, J lost 3 bases, and 2 bases stayed unmatched. CDR3 sequence reads: CASSRTGPNEKLFF. The CDR3 bases are TGTGCCAGCAGCAGGACAGGGCCTAATGAAAAACTGTTTTTT.

DNA of the CDR3: TGTGCCAGCAGAAAGGACAGCGATCAGCCCCAGCATTTT. This codes for CASRKDSDQPQHF. The rearrangement links TRBV28 to TRBJ1-5; D perhaps matches TRBD1 (6 bases). CDR3 length equals 13 residues. Germline V lookup: CDR1 MDHEN, CDR2 SYDVKM. The V and J ends lost 6 bases and 5 bases respectively, with 11 bases between them.

The chain links TRBV5-1 to TRBJ2-2; weak D call: TRBD1 (5 bases). V was cut by 4 bases and J by 7 bases, with 17 bases left in between. Germline V gives CDR1 SGHRS, CDR2 YFSETQ. The CDR3 runs to 15 residues. Here the CDR3 DNA reads TGCGCCAGCAGCATGACCCAGGGCCGGGTCGGGGAGCTGTTTTTT. Protein product: CASSMTQGRVGELFF.

The rearrangement links TRBV11-1 to TRBJ2-1; 10 bases align to TRBD2. The CDR3 length is 17 residues. Germline CDR1 SGHAT, CDR2 FQDESV (reference sequence). Trimming cost V 2 bases and J 5 bases; bases outside gene matches: 9. Here the CDR3 DNA reads TGTGCCAGCAGCTTAAGGCTAGCGGGGGCCATCAACAATGAGCAGTTCTTC. Protein sequence: CASSLRLAGAINNEQFF.

V usage is TRBV28 and J usage is TRBJ1-5; no clear D. The germline V gene encodes CDR1 MDHEN and CDR2 SYDVKM. There are 14 residues in the CDR3. V was trimmed by 3 bases and J by 7 bases, leaving 13 bases between them. The DNA of the CDR3 is TGTGCCAGCAGTTTCTCTCTCGGAGGGCAGCCCCAGCATTTT. This sequence encodes CASSFSLGGQPQHF.

This chain joins TRBV9 and TRBJ2-1, with 7 bases aligning to TRBD1. The CDR3 length is 15 residues. Germline V lookup: CDR1 SGDLS, CDR2 YYNGEE. With 0 bases clipped from V and 1 base from J, the junction kept 1 base outside the gene matches. The CDR3 region is CASSVGTGSYNEQFF. CDR3 nucleotides: TGTGCCAGCAGCGTAGGGACAGGATCCTACAATGAGCAGTTCTTC.

This chain joins TRBV5-6 and TRBJ2-1, with D possibly TRBD2 on 5 matching bases. The CDR3 totals 17 residues. Per germline, CDR1 SGHDT and CDR2 YYEEEE. V gave up 2 bases and J gave up 0 bases, with 15 bases separating them. The CDR3 bases are TGTGCCAGCAGCTTCGGGGAGAGCGGAAGCTCCTACAATGAGCAGTTCTTC. This gives the protein CASSFGESGSSYNEQFF.

This clone has a handful of counts. Other DNA sequences in this sample translate to the same CDR3. The gene calls are TRBV2 and TRBJ1-1; D unresolved. Trimming removed 8 bases from V and 1 base from J, with 11 bases in between. Germline-derived CDR1 and CDR2 are SNHLY and FYNNEI. The CDR3 contains 13 residues. The CDR3: CASGPRGNTEAFF. The CDR3, as DNA: TGTGCCAGCGGACCCCGGGGGAACACTGAAGCTTTCTTT.

This clone was seen only once. The chain uses TRBV29-1 and TRBJ1-2; a possible D gene is TRBD1 (5 bases). Germline V gene lookup returns CDR1 SQVTM and CDR2 ANQGSEA. Trimming shortened V by 7 bases and J by 8 bases, and 14 bases separated the two germline ends. The CDR3 has 11 amino acids. Here the CDR3 reads CSAEPTEGYTF. CDR3 nucleotide sequence: TGCAGCGCCGAACCGACAGAAGGCTACACCTTC.

This chain links TRBV7-8 with TRBJ1-6; 9 positions agree with TRBD1. Germline CDR1 reads SGHVS; CDR2 reads FQNEAQ. V was clipped by 5 bases and J by 10 bases; unmatched bases: 18. The CDR3 is made up of 18 amino acids. The CDR3 loop reads CASSRDRVHLRMRSPLHF. The CDR3 DNA reads TGTGCCAGCAGCCGGGACAGGGTTCACTTGAGGATGCGGTCACCCCTCCACTTT.

In its sample, this clone was seen a few times. The chain is built from TRBV5-6 and TRBJ2-4, with D tentatively TRBD1 (7 bases). The germline V gene encodes CDR1 SGHDT and CDR2 YYEEEE. V was pared by 8 bases and J by 1 base, with 16 bases between. The length of the CDR3 is 15 residues. In nucleotides, the CDR3 is TGTGCCAGGACCAGACAGGGAGGTGCCAAAAACATTCAGTACTTC. The encoded protein is CARTRQGGAKNIQYF.

The gene calls are TRBV5-6 and TRBJ2-7, with D unclear. The germline V gene has CDR1 SGHDT and CDR2 YYEEEE. The CDR3 has 14 residues. Deletions cut 0 bases from V and 5 bases from J, with 12 bases between. CDR3: CASSLDGQVHEQYF. In DNA form, the CDR3 reads TGTGCCAGCAGCTTGGATGGCCAGGTCCACGAGCAGTACTTC.